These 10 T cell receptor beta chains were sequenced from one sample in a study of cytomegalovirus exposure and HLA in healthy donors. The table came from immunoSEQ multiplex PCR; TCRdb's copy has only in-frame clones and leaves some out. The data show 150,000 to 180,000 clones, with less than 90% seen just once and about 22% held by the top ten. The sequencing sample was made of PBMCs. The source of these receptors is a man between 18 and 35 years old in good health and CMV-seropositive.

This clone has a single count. CDR3: CASSAGLADSYEQYF. In DNA, the CDR3 is TGTGCCAGCAGCGCGGGACTAGCGGACTCCTACGAGCAGTACTTC. The chain joins TRBV5-6 to TRBJ2-7, with 11 bases identical to TRBD2. With 4 bases clipped from V and 0 bases from J, the junction kept 3 bases outside the gene matches. The CDR3 is 15 amino acids. Germline CDR1 reads SGHDT; CDR2 reads YYEEEE.

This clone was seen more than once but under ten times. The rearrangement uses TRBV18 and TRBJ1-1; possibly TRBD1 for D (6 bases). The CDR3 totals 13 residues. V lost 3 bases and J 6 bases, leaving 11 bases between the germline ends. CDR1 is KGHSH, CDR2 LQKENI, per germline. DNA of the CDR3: TGTGCCAGCTCACCGCCTGGGACATCTGAAGCTTTCTTT. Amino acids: CASSPPGTSEAFF. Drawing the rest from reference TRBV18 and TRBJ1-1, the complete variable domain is NAGVMQNPRHLVRRRGQEARLRCSPMKGHSHVYWYRQLPEEGLKFMVYLQKENIIDESGMPKERFSAEFPKEGPSILRIQQVVRGDSAAYFCASSPPGTSEAFFGQGTRLTVV.

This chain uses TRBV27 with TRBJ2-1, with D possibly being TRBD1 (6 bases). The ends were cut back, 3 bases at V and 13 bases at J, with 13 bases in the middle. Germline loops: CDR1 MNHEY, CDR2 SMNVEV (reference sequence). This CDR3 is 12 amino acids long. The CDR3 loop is CASSFSGVRQFF. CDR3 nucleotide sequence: TGTGCCAGCAGTTTCTCAGGGGTTCGCCAGTTCTTC.

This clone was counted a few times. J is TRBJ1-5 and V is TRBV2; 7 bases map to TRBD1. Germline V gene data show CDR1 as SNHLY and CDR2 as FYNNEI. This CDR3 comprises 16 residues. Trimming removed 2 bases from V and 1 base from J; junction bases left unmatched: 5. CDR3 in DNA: TGTGCCAGCAGTGAAAGACAGGGCCCAAGCAATCAGCCCCAGCATTTT. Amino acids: CASSERQGPSNQPQHF.

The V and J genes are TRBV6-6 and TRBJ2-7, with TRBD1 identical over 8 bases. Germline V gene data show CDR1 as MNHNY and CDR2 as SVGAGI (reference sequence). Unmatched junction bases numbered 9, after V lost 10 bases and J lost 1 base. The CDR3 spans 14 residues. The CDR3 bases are TGTGCCACCTCAGGGACAGGAATTTCCTACGAGCAGTACTTC. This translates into CATSGTGISYEQYF.

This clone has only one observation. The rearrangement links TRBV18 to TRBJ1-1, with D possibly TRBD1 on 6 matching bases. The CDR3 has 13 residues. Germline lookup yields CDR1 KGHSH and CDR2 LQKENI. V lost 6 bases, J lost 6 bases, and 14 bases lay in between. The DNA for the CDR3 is TGTGCCAGCTCTCACAGGGACCCACCTGAAGCTTTCTTT. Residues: CASSHRDPPEAFF.

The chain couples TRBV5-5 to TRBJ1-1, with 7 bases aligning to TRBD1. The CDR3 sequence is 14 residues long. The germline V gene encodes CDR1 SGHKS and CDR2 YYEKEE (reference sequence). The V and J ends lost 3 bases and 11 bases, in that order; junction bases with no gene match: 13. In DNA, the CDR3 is TGTGCCAGCAGCTCACCTTATGAGGGGGCGGCGGCTTTCTTT. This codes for CASSSPYEGAAAFF.

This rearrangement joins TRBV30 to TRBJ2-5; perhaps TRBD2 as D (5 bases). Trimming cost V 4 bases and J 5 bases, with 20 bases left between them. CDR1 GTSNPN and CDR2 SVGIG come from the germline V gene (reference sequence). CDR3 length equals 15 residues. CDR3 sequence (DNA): TGTGCCTGGACCCTAGCTGGCTTACTGGGGGAGACCCAGTACTTC. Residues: CAWTLAGLLGETQYF.

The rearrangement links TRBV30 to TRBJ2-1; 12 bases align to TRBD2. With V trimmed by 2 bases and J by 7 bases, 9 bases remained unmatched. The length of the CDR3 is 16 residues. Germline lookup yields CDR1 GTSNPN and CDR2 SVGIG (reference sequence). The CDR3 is CAWSTLAGGGRNEQFF. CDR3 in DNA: TGTGCCTGGAGTACCCTAGCGGGAGGGGGGAGGAATGAGCAGTTCTTC.

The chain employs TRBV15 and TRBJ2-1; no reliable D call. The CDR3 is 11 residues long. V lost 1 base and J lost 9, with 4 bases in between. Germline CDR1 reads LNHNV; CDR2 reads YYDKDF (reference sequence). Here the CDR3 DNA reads TGTGCCACCAGCAGAGTCGGTGAGCAGTTCTTC. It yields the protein CATSRVGEQFF.